This T cell receptor (beta chain) was captured in a study of T cell responses to AZD1222 COVID-19 vaccine. Study as a whole: Whether given at about 4 or about 12 weeks, second doses were pooled. Study outcomes and limitations: Repertoire samples came only from after the peak T cell response. Baseline seropositivity occurred in only a handful of AZD1222 recipients.

Profiled with immunoSEQ multiplex PCR; TCRdb holds only in-frame clones, not every one. This sample yields tens of thousands of clones, of which 87% are seen a single time; less than 25% belongs to the top ten. The CDR3 is made up of 16 amino acids. Germline CDR1 reads SGHRS; CDR2 reads YFSETQ. After removal of 4 bases from V and 0 bases from J, the junction contained 4 bases not matched to a gene. Worth noting for this clone: The antigen is undetermined.

The sequencing used peripheral blood, collected on day 0 of AZD1222 vaccination. This chain joins TRBV5-1 and TRBJ2-3, with 11 bases that match TRBD2. This receptor was obtained from an adult in good health. CDR3 coding DNA: TGCGCCAGCAGCATCGGGACTAGCGGAAGCACAGATACGCAGTATTTT. It codes for CASSIGTSGSTDTQYF.